Presented here are 15 T cell receptor beta chains from one specimen sequenced in a study of prognosis after radiotherapy for stage I lung cancer. Two-round multiplex PCR on genomic DNA was the method by which TCR beta CDR3 was amplified. First-round PCR used primers specific to each TRBV and TRBJ gene. TCRdb called the multiplex PCR reads again in MiXCR, with one record for every CDR3 protein. This table has 15,000 or so distinct CDR3 sequences, roughly 49% appearing once. The specimen comprised PBMCs, sampled before or after stereotactic body radiation therapy (not recorded which). These receptors were obtained from a donor over 45 with non-small cell lung cancer.

This clonotype was counted a few times. The chain uses TRBV12-3 or TRBV12-4 and TRBJ1-6, with D possibly matching TRBD1 (5 bases). Between the trimmed V and J ends, which lost 1 base and 8 bases, there was a span of 6 bases. The CDR3 runs 13 residues. The CDR3 sequence is CASSLVGDSPLHF. The CDR3 nucleotides read TGTGCCAGCAGTTTAGTAGGGGATTCACCCCTCCACTTT.

Ten or more counts support this clonotype. The chain has TRBV2 and TRBJ1-1; 7 bases are shared with TRBD1. The V gene's germline CDR1 is SNHLY and CDR2 FYNNEI. With V trimmed by 7 bases and J by 4 bases, 3 bases remained unmatched. The CDR3 is 12 residues long. The CDR3 region has the DNA TGTGCCAGCATACGGGACAGCACTGAAGCTTTCTTT. This sequence encodes CASIRDSTEAFF.

This clonotype is classed as medium-sized (0.01 to 0.1%). The rearrangement links TRBV2 to TRBJ2-7; maybe TRBD1 (6 bases). Per germline, CDR1 SNHLY and CDR2 FYNNEI. Trimming stripped 3 bases from V and 7 bases from J, with 16 bases between. The CDR3 covers 14 residues. The CDR3, as DNA: TGTGCCAGCAGTGAGCAGGGGTCGGGGTATGAGCAGTACTTC. As protein: CASSEQGSGYEQYF. The complete variable domain, with remaining parts taken from reference TRBV2 and TRBJ2-7, reads EPEVTQTPSHQVTQMGQEVILRCVPISNHLYFYWYRQILGQKVEFLVSFYNNEISEKSEIFDDQFSVERPDGSNFTLKIRSTKLEDSAMYFCASSEQGSGYEQYFGPGTRLTVT.

In this sample, this clonotype turned up many times. The genes are TRBV10-3 and TRBJ2-7; TRBD2 matches at 9 bases. Germline CDR1 and CDR2: ENHRY and SYGVKD. The CDR3 has 14 residues. Germline trimming cut 6 bases from V and 4 bases from J; bases unmatched to any gene: 7. Here the CDR3 DNA reads TGTGCCATCAGAAGAGCGGGGGGTTATTACGAGCAGTACTTC. Encoded protein: CAIRRAGGYYEQYF.

With respect to this clonotype: This clone may be a read error of a much larger clone one base away. The chain is built from TRBV2 and TRBJ2-3; TRBD2 is a possible D gene (6 bases). Trimming shortened V by 7 bases and J by 6 bases, and 14 bases separated the two germline ends. The CDR3 runs 13 residues. CDR1 is SNHLY and CDR2 is FYNNEI in the germline V gene. The CDR3 nucleotides are TGTGCCAGCATCAAGACTAGTATGGATACGCAGTATTTT. Its protein is CASIKTSMDTQYF.

The CDR3 region is CASRHQGTEAFF. The DNA of the CDR3 is TGTGCCAGCAGGCACCAAGGCACTGAAGCTTTCTTT. The rearrangement joins TRBV6-1 to TRBJ1-1; no clear D. The CDR3 runs to 12 residues. Germline V gene data show CDR1 as MNHNS and CDR2 as SASEGT. V was shortened by 6 bases and J by 4 bases, with 9 bases between the two germline ends.

By proportion, this clonotype is medium-sized. The V and J genes are TRBV2 and TRBJ1-2; D call uncertain. CDR1 and CDR2 (germline): SNHLY, FYNNEI. V was trimmed by 8 bases and J by 6 bases, leaving 13 bases between them. The CDR3 has 12 residues. CDR3 region: CASGRAWNGYTF. In DNA form, the CDR3 reads TGTGCCAGCGGAAGGGCCTGGAATGGCTACACCTTC.

V is TRBV20-1 and J is TRBJ2-5; the D is unclear. V dropped 0 bases and J dropped 4 bases, with 9 bases sitting between them. CDR3 length: 13 residues. Germline V gives CDR1 DFQATT, CDR2 SNEGSKA (reference sequence). The CDR3: CSARDLAVETQYF. The CDR3 DNA sequence: TGCAGTGCTAGAGATCTCGCAGTAGAGACCCAGTACTTC.

This clonotype was seen many times. The chain joins TRBV16 to TRBJ2-7; perhaps D is TRBD1 or TRBD2 (5 bases each). V was cut by 5 bases and J by 3 bases, with 11 bases left in between. In germline, CDR1 is KGHSY, CDR2 FQNENV. The CDR3 extends over 13 amino acids. The CDR3 DNA sequence: TGTGCCAGCAGCACTCGGGGCGACTACGAGCAGTACTTC. Its protein product is CASSTRGDYEQYF.

This clonotype was picked up one time. V is TRBV7-2 and J is TRBJ1-1; unclear D gene. This CDR3 spans 13 amino acids. Germline V gene sequence: CDR1 SGHTA, CDR2 FQGNSA. The germline V and J ends were trimmed by 5 bases and 4 bases, with 11 bases remaining between them. This chain's CDR3 is CASSVNWITEAFF. CDR3 DNA: TGTGCCAGCAGCGTCAACTGGATCACTGAAGCTTTCTTT.

This clonotype was counted many times. The chain combines TRBV6-2 or TRBV6-3 with TRBJ2-7, with TRBD2 matching 9 bases. The V segment lost 5 bases and the J segment 12 bases; nucleotides outside the gene matches: 17. Germline CDR1 is MNHEY and CDR2 is SVGEGT. There are 15 residues in the CDR3. CDR3 DNA: TGTGCCAGCAGTGAAGAGACTAGCGGTCTCTCAAGGGGGTACTTC. The encoded protein is CASSEETSGLSRGYF.

The chain joins TRBV28 to TRBJ2-3, with 7 nucleotides matching TRBD2. The germline V gene encodes CDR1 MDHEN and CDR2 SYDVKM. The CDR3 has 16 amino acids. V trimming: 1 base; J trimming: 4 bases; junction bases outside the gene matches: 8. In nucleotides, the CDR3 is TGTGCCAGCAGTTTATCGGGGGAGGGTCGCGCAGATACGCAGTATTTT. Its protein product is CASSLSGEGRADTQYF.

For the CDR3, the DNA is TGTGCCAGCAGTTTGAGTCCAGGGCTCTGGAACGAGCAGTACTTC. It yields the protein CASSLSPGLWNEQYF. This sequence joins TRBV6-5 and TRBJ2-7, with a weak D call TRBD1 (5 bases). This CDR3 is built from 15 residues. Germline V gives CDR1 MNHEY, CDR2 SVGAGI. V dropped 4 bases and J dropped 5 bases, with 18 bases sitting between them.

This clonotype came up many times. This chain links TRBV29-1 with TRBJ2-7, with D tentatively TRBD2 (6 bases). Germline V gene data show CDR1 as SQVTM and CDR2 as ANQGSEA. This CDR3 is 14 amino acids long. CDR3 coding DNA: TGCAGTGGCGTACCTGGAGGGGAGCCCTACGAGCAGTACTTC. Translated, it gives CSGVPGGEPYEQYF.

By share, this clonotype ranks as medium-sized. This sequence joins TRBV28 and TRBJ1-2; no definite D call. The CDR3 is 14 amino acids. Germline CDR1 is MDHEN and CDR2 is SYDVKM. V gave up 2 bases and J gave up 4 bases, with 11 bases separating them. This CDR3 is CASSLDARTYGYTF. The CDR3 DNA sequence: TGTGCCAGCAGTTTAGACGCCAGAACCTATGGCTACACCTTC.